The rows below give T cell receptor beta chains drawn from one sample of a study of blood T cell repertoires in COVID-19. Using immunoSEQ multiplex PCR, the repertoire was profiled, and TCRdb retains in-frame clones only, with some absent. The top ten hold 3.3% of the sample, which has 240,000 or so clones, around 86% seen once. Specimen: PBMCs or T cells enriched from blood (not recorded which). The receptors shown here come from a woman aged 35 to 49 with acute COVID-19. CDR3s include the opening cysteine and the closing phenylalanine or tryptophan. Fields, in order: V gene, D gene, clone size, J gene, CDR3 length, CDR3 DNA, CDR3 protein. A D gene is named only where the DNA matches it firmly. Rows give clone size only sometimes, using once, few, many, or a class for an expanded clone.

V gene: TRBV9
D gene: .
clone size: .
J gene: TRBJ2-7
CDR3 length: 13
CDR3 DNA: TGTGCCAGCAGTCCTGTCATCGGGGAAGAGCAGTACTTC
CDR3 protein: CASSPVIGEEQYF

V gene: TRBV6-5
D gene: .
clone size: .
J gene: TRBJ1-5
CDR3 length: 14
CDR3 DNA: TGTGCCAGCAGTTACTCTACAGGGTTTCAGCCCCAGCATTTT
CDR3 protein: CASSYSTGFQPQHF

V gene: TRBV2
D gene: TRBD1
clone size: .
J gene: TRBJ1-6
CDR3 length: 16
CDR3 DNA: TGTGCCAGCAGCCAACGACAGGGTATCTATAATTCACCCCTCCACTTT
CDR3 protein: CASSQRQGIYNSPLHF

V gene: TRBV6-6
D gene: .
clone size: few
J gene: TRBJ1-6
CDR3 length: 13
CDR3 DNA: TGTGCCAGCAGTTACTCGACCGGGTCACCCCTCCACTTT
CDR3 protein: CASSYSTGSPLHF

V gene: TRBV11-1
D gene: .
clone size: .
J gene: TRBJ2-1
CDR3 length: 15
CDR3 DNA: TGTGCCAGCAGCTTAGCTAGCACTGTTTCCGATGAGCAGTTCTTC
CDR3 protein: CASSLASTVSDEQFF

V gene: TRBV13
D gene: TRBD1
clone size: .
J gene: TRBJ2-1
CDR3 length: 16
CDR3 DNA: TGTGCCAGCAGCCCTAGGACAGGGCGGACCTACAATGAGCAGTTCTTC
CDR3 protein: CASSPRTGRTYNEQFF

V gene: TRBV9
D gene: .
clone size: .
J gene: TRBJ2-1
CDR3 length: 14
CDR3 DNA: TGTGCCAGCAGCCCCCTACTCTCCTACAATGAGCAGTTCTTC
CDR3 protein: CASSPLLSYNEQFF

V gene: TRBV6-5
D gene: TRBD1
clone size: .
J gene: TRBJ1-3
CDR3 length: 15
CDR3 DNA: TGTGCCAGCAGCCTAGGGACAGAGGCTGGAAACACCATATATTTT
CDR3 protein: CASSLGTEAGNTIYF

V gene: TRBV3-1/TRBV3-2
D gene: TRBD2
clone size: .
J gene: TRBJ2-1
CDR3 length: 18
CDR3 DNA: TGTGCCAGCAGCCAAGCTAACGGGCTAGCGGGAGGGTCTATTGAGCAGTTCTTC
CDR3 protein: CASSQANGLAGGSIEQFF

V gene: TRBV3-1/TRBV3-2
D gene: .
clone size: .
J gene: TRBJ2-1
CDR3 length: 15
CDR3 DNA: TGTGCCAGCAGCGGTGGCGGTCCCACCGGGAATGAGCAGTTCTTC
CDR3 protein: CASSGGGPTGNEQFF